The clone carrying this T cell receptor beta chain has a handful of counts. Its antigen is not identified. This sample was included in a study of identical twins. Overall study results and limits: Some out-of-frame alpha sequences were shared by twins, and these showed excess low generation probability. Donors were not followed over many years; analysis was cross-sectional.

Germline V gene lookup returns CDR1 SEHNR and CDR2 FQNEAQ (reference sequence). CDR3 length: 17 residues. The V end lost 0 bases, the J end lost 5 bases, and 20 bases lay between the germline ends. cDNA carried unique molecular identifiers, and a universal primer site was added by template switching. TCRdb reanalysed the 5' RACE reads using MiXCR and keeps one entry per CDR3 protein. The profile covers hundreds of thousands of distinct CDR3 sequences, with around 8.6% appearing a single time and more than 0.75% taken by the ten largest. In addition, the sample was reused for a study of yellow fever vaccine responses in identical twins.

Sequenced material: PBMCs. V usage is TRBV7-9 and J usage is TRBJ2-7; a possible D gene is TRBD2 (6 bases). The sequence was collected from a young woman in good health. The CDR3 DNA is TGTGCCAGCAGCTTAGCGCTAAAGGTCCAGGGAGGAGACGAGCAGTACTTC. This codes for CASSLALKVQGGDEQYF.